This T cell receptor beta chain originates from a study of identical twins. Regarding the study as a whole: Zero-insertion analyses might be partly confounded by invariant T cells like MAIT and iNKT.

This clonotype came up many times. Its antigen is currently unknown. The germline V gene has CDR1 SGHRS and CDR2 YFSETQ. There are 17 residues in the CDR3. After removal of 0 bases from V and 0 bases from J, the junction contained 6 bases not matched to a gene. TCRdb re-called the 5' RACE reads through MiXCR, storing one row per CDR3 protein. The repertoire holds around 370,000 distinct CDR3 sequences, with approximately 8.8% as singletons. Every sampled donor was Caucasian and healthy. This TCR derives from a woman aged 45-65 years in good health. The source material was naive T cells sorted from blood. The chain has TRBV5-1 and TRBJ2-1; TRBD2 aligns across 7 bases. The CDR3, as DNA: TGCGCCAGCAGCTTGGCCGTGGGAGGGTACTCCTACAATGAGCAGTTCTTC. This codes for CASSLAVGGYSYNEQFF.